This T cell receptor beta chain comes out of a study of blood T cell repertoires in COVID-19. For the study at large: There were acute and convalescent COVID-19 samples, and they came from the United States, Italy and Spain. From T cells, B-cell-depleted T cells, or PBMCs came the material, which was cDNA or gDNA.

The authors' processing: Quantification of nucleated cells was approximated via reference gene primer amplification. The table came from immunoSEQ multiplex PCR; TCRdb's copy has only in-frame clones and leaves some out. V and J calls and clone size come straight from that table; D and trimming were deduced from the DNA. The sample has under 130,000 clones, roughly 80% seen once. The CDR3 runs to 17 residues. Trimming shortened V by 11 bases and J by 2 bases, and 26 bases separated the two germline ends. Germline V gene sequence: CDR1 KGHDR, CDR2 SFDVKD. The sequencing input was peripheral blood. The chain recombines TRBV24-1 with TRBJ1-2; TRBD1 might be the D (6 bases). This clonotype originated in a woman of 80 years or more with acute or convalescent COVID-19. CDR3 DNA: TGTGCCAGCTTTCCCGAGATGGCCCGGGACATCAACTATGGCTACACCTTC. The encoded protein is CASFPEMARDINYGYTF.